The rows below give T cell receptor beta chains drawn from one sample of a study of technical replicates of blood from a handful of donors. Only in-frame clones appear in the TCRdb table, and some are missing; sequencing was by immunoSEQ multiplex PCR. The sample holds tens of thousands of clones; around 90% are singletons and the top ten take 0.3% to 0.45%. Sequencing used T cells isolated from PBMCs. The receptors were gathered from a human donor in good health. Both conserved end residues are part of each CDR3. Each record gives: V gene, clone size, D gene, J gene, CDR3 protein, CDR3 DNA. D genes are given only for firm matches. Clone size is stated in some rows and not others, as once, few, many or a class when expanded.

>TRBV19|NA|TRBD1|TRBJ1-3
CASSLEDRRPGNTIYF
TGTGCCAGTAGTCTGGAGGACAGGCGTCCTGGAAACACCATATATTTT
>TRBV9|NA|TRBD1|TRBJ1-4
CASRFPGQGVTNEKLFF
TGTGCCAGCAGGTTCCCGGGACAGGGAGTCACCAATGAAAAACTGTTTTTT
>TRBV5-6|once|NA|TRBJ1-1
CASSLVNTEAFF
TGTGCCAGCAGCCTCGTGAACACTGAAGCTTTCTTT
>TRBV28|NA|TRBD1|TRBJ2-5
CASRQPRQGVRETQYF
TGTGCCAGCAGGCAACCCCGACAGGGGGTACGTGAGACCCAGTACTTC
>TRBV30|NA|NA|TRBJ1-1
CAWRLGENTEAFF
TGTGCCTGGAGGTTAGGGGAGAACACTGAAGCTTTCTTT
>TRBV5-1|NA|TRBD2|TRBJ2-2
CASSLVTGGPGTGELFF
TGCGCCAGCAGCTTGGTAACGGGAGGGCCCGGCACCGGGGAGCTGTTTTTT
>TRBV20-1|NA|NA|TRBJ2-1
CSAAGREQFF
TGCAGTGCAGCGGGTCGCGAGCAGTTCTTC
>TRBV28|NA|TRBD2|TRBJ2-5
CASRPLAGEETQYF
TGTGCCAGCAGGCCCTTAGCGGGAGAAGAGACCCAGTACTTC
>TRBV27|NA|NA|TRBJ1-2
CASRNQEDVDGYTF
TGTGCCAGCAGGAATCAGGAAGATGTGGATGGCTACACCTTC
>TRBV29-1|NA|TRBD1|TRBJ2-5
CSVATGTGMETQYF
TGCAGCGTTGCAACCGGGACAGGGATGGAGACCCAGTACTTC
>TRBV2|NA|TRBD1|TRBJ1-2
CASSETGGYGYTF
TGTGCCAGCAGTGAGACAGGGGGCTATGGCTACACCTTC
>TRBV7-9|NA|NA|TRBJ1-2
CASSPTGNYGYTF
TGTGCCAGCAGCCCTACAGGGAATTATGGCTACACCTTC
>TRBV19|NA|NA|TRBJ2-1
CASSGGGRRHNEQFF
TGTGCCAGTAGTGGGGGGGGCCGGAGGCACAATGAGCAGTTCTTC
>TRBV4-2|NA|TRBD2|TRBJ2-7
CASRMTSGRADDEQYF
TGTGCCAGCAGGATGACTAGCGGGAGGGCCGATGACGAGCAGTACTTC
>TRBV2|NA|NA|TRBJ2-7
CASQGQFYEQYF
TGTGCCAGCCAAGGACAGTTCTACGAGCAGTACTTC